The source of this TCR beta chain is a study of human T cells and chemical hapten exposure. Overall study findings and caveats: Significantly greater numbers of large CDR3 similarity clusters came from expanded TCRs than from controls.

Germline V gives CDR1 MNHNS, CDR2 SASEGT. The CDR3 length is 15 residues. V lost 2 bases and J 7 bases, leaving 17 bases between the germline ends. This clonotype was seen more than once but under ten times. Its antigen is currently unknown. Each CDR3 protein is one row after TCRdb ran MiXCR on the RACE reads. The sample includes tens of thousands of distinct CDR3 sequences, around 7% of them seen just once. Stated time point: pre-sensitization, week 0. Indicated treatment: therapeutic diphenylcyclopropenone sensitization with weekly scalp DPC. Sequenced material: whole blood, taken in connection with sensitization to the hapten diphenylcyclopropenone (DPC). The sequence came from a woman in her 30s with alopecia areata. Some clones in this sample may be carry-over from other donors' samples. The chain combines TRBV6-1 with TRBJ1-1; D is perhaps TRBD1 (5 bases). The CDR3 sequence is CASSELKLGTNEAFF. For the CDR3, the DNA is TGTGCCAGCAGTGAACTTAAGTTGGGGACTAATGAAGCTTTCTTT.